Listed below are T cell receptor beta chains from one sample, sequenced in a study of T cell responses to AZD1222 COVID-19 vaccine. Assay: immunoSEQ multiplex PCR; the TCRdb copy retains only in-frame clones and omits some. The sample has just under 85,000 clones; around 85% are singletons. The specimen comprised peripheral blood, sampled on day 0 of AZD1222 vaccination. These receptors were collected from an adult in good health. Each CDR3 is given with its conserved first and last residue. The order of the fields is D gene, V gene, clone size, J gene, CDR3 DNA, CDR3 protein. D genes are given only for firm matches. Not every row has a clone size; where given, it reads once, few, many or a size class.

d_gene: -; v_gene: TRBV6-5; abundance: -; j_gene: TRBJ2-2; CDR3nt: TGTGCCAGCAGTTACTACCCTTCCACCGGGGAGCTGTTTTTT; CDR3aa: CASSYYPSTGELFF
d_gene: -; v_gene: TRBV28; abundance: -; j_gene: TRBJ2-2; CDR3nt: TGTGCCAGCAGTTTACTCTCCAGGGACACCGGGGAGCTGTTTTTT; CDR3aa: CASSLLSRDTGELFF
d_gene: -; v_gene: TRBV6-5; abundance: -; j_gene: TRBJ1-2; CDR3nt: TGTGCCAGCAGTTACGCCGCTAACTATGGCTACACCTTC; CDR3aa: CASSYAANYGYTF
d_gene: TRBD1; v_gene: TRBV3-1/TRBV3-2; abundance: -; j_gene: TRBJ1-6; CDR3nt: TGTGCCAGCAGCCAGAACAGACAGGGGGTTAATTCACCCCTCCACTTT; CDR3aa: CASSQNRQGVNSPLHF
d_gene: -; v_gene: TRBV24-1; abundance: -; j_gene: TRBJ2-3; CDR3nt: TGTGCCACCAGTGATTTGCCCCCCGGTACGCAGTATTTT; CDR3aa: CATSDLPPGTQYF
d_gene: -; v_gene: TRBV28; abundance: -; j_gene: TRBJ1-4; CDR3nt: TGTGCCAGCAGTCGTTCCTCCGGGGAAAAACTGTTTTTT; CDR3aa: CASSRSSGEKLFF
d_gene: -; v_gene: TRBV25-1; abundance: once; j_gene: TRBJ1-2; CDR3nt: TGTGCCAGCAGTTTAGGGGTCTATGGCTACACCTTC; CDR3aa: CASSLGVYGYTF
d_gene: -; v_gene: TRBV10-3; abundance: -; j_gene: TRBJ2-7; CDR3nt: TGTGCCATCAGTGAGGGGGCCTACGAGCAGTACTTC; CDR3aa: CAISEGAYEQYF
d_gene: -; v_gene: TRBV9; abundance: -; j_gene: TRBJ1-6; CDR3nt: TGTGCCAGCAGCAGGGAGGGAGATTCACCCCTCCACTTT; CDR3aa: CASSREGDSPLHF
d_gene: -; v_gene: TRBV5-1; abundance: once; j_gene: TRBJ1-2; CDR3nt: TGCGCCAGCAGCGAGCCGGGACCGGCGACCCAGGGCTACACCTTC; CDR3aa: CASSEPGPATQGYTF
d_gene: -; v_gene: TRBV29-1; abundance: -; j_gene: TRBJ2-3; CDR3nt: TGCAGCGTAAGGGGGCGGGGGCGGCCAGATACGCAGTATTTT; CDR3aa: CSVRGRGRPDTQYF
d_gene: TRBD2; v_gene: TRBV19; abundance: -; j_gene: TRBJ2-3; CDR3nt: TGTGCCAGTAGTATAAGCCTAGCGGGGGGCACAGATACGCAGTATTTT; CDR3aa: CASSISLAGGTDTQYF
d_gene: -; v_gene: TRBV6-1; abundance: -; j_gene: TRBJ1-4; CDR3nt: TGTGCCAGCAGTGAATCCGTCACCGGCAGTGAAAAACTGTTTTTT; CDR3aa: CASSESVTGSEKLFF
d_gene: TRBD1; v_gene: TRBV4-2; abundance: few; j_gene: TRBJ1-5; CDR3nt: TGTGCCAGCAGTCAGGGGGGTCAGCCCCAGCATTTT; CDR3aa: CASSQGGQPQHF
d_gene: TRBD1; v_gene: TRBV7-9; abundance: -; j_gene: TRBJ2-7; CDR3nt: TGTGCCAGCAGCTTAAAGGGACAGGACTACGAGCAGTACTTC; CDR3aa: CASSLKGQDYEQYF
d_gene: -; v_gene: TRBV7-3; abundance: -; j_gene: TRBJ2-1; CDR3nt: TGTGCCAGCAGCTTTAGAGGGGGGCACAATGAGCAGTTCTTC; CDR3aa: CASSFRGGHNEQFF
d_gene: TRBD2; v_gene: TRBV6-5; abundance: -; j_gene: TRBJ2-1; CDR3nt: TGTGCCAGCAATCCGGCTAGCGGGGTCAATGAGCAGTTCTTC; CDR3aa: CASNPASGVNEQFF
d_gene: -; v_gene: TRBV24-1; abundance: -; j_gene: TRBJ2-3; CDR3nt: TGTGCCACCAGTCGGCCGGGAGCGCCAGATACGCAGTATTTT; CDR3aa: CATSRPGAPDTQYF
d_gene: TRBD1; v_gene: TRBV6-5; abundance: -; j_gene: TRBJ2-7; CDR3nt: TGTGCCAGCATAGGACAGGGGGTCTACGAGCAGTACTTC; CDR3aa: CASIGQGVYEQYF
d_gene: -; v_gene: TRBV5-1; abundance: -; j_gene: TRBJ1-2; CDR3nt: TGCGCCAGCAGCATGGACTTCCAGAGGGACTATGGCTACACCTTC; CDR3aa: CASSMDFQRDYGYTF
d_gene: -; v_gene: TRBV2; abundance: -; j_gene: TRBJ2-3; CDR3nt: TGTGCCAGGGGGGAAAGGGTGAGGTCAGATACGCAGTATTTT; CDR3aa: CARGERVRSDTQYF
d_gene: -; v_gene: TRBV28; abundance: -; j_gene: TRBJ1-3; CDR3nt: TGTGCCAGCATGGAGGGACCTGGAAACACCATATATTTT; CDR3aa: CASMEGPGNTIYF